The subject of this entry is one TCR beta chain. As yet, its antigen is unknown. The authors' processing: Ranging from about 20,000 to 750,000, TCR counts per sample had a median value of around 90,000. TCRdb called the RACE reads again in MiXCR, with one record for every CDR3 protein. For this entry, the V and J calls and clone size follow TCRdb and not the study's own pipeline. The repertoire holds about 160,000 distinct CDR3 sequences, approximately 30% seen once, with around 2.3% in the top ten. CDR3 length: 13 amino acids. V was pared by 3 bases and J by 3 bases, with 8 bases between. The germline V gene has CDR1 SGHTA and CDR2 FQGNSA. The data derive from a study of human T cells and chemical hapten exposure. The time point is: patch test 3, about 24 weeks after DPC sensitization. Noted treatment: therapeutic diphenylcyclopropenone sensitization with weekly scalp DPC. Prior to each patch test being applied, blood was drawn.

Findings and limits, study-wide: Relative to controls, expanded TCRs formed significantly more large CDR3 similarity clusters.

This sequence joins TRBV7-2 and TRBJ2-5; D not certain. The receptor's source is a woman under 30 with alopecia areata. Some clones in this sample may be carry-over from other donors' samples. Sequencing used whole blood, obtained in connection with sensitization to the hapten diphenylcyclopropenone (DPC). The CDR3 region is CASSFMGKETQYF. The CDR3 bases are TGTGCCAGCAGCTTCATGGGGAAAGAGACCCAGTACTTC.